This is a list of T cell receptor beta chains from one sample in a study of early T cells in non-severe SARS-CoV-2 infection. TCRdb reanalysed the 5' RACE reads using MiXCR and keeps one entry per CDR3 protein. The sample lists some 98,000 distinct CDR3 sequences, approximately 11% occurring once. The material sequenced was whole blood. These receptors were obtained from an adult who was a healthcare worker with PCR-confirmed SARS-CoV-2 infection or an uninfected control (not recorded which). CDR3s include the opening cysteine and the closing phenylalanine or tryptophan. Each record gives: clone size, J gene, V gene, D gene, CDR3 protein, CDR3 DNA. A D gene is named only where the DNA matches it firmly. Rows may omit the clone size; those that give it use once, few, many or a size class.

few TRBJ2-3 TRBV24-1 NA CATSVDYRTDTQYF TGTGCCACCAGTGTCGACTACCGCACAGATACGCAGTATTTT
many TRBJ2-3 TRBV7-2 TRBD1 CASSPRGDRGSGDTQYF TGTGCCAGCAGCCCTAGGGGGGACAGGGGGTCCGGAGATACGCAGTATTTT
many TRBJ2-1 TRBV7-8 TRBD2 CASSPSGTSGGGSYNEQFF TGTGCCAGCAGCCCCTCCGGGACTAGCGGGGGGGGGTCCTACAATGAGCAGTTCTTC
NA TRBJ2-3 TRBV23-1 TRBD2 CASSQVRTSGSSDTQYF TGCGCCAGCAGTCAAGTTAGGACTAGCGGGAGTTCTGATACGCAGTATTTT
few TRBJ1-1 TRBV3-1 TRBD1 CASSPRTGGNTEAFF TGTGCCAGCAGCCCCCGGACAGGGGGGAACACTGAAGCTTTCTTT
NA TRBJ2-7 TRBV12-2 NA CASRPRGRYEQYF TGTGCAAGTCGCCCCCGAGGCAGGTACGAGCAGTACTTC
NA TRBJ1-6 TRBV20-1 TRBD1 CSAREGTGSGSPLHF TGCAGTGCTAGAGAGGGGACAGGGTCAGGATCACCCCTCCACTTT
NA TRBJ2-5 TRBV7-2 NA CASSSIITRPGTQYF TGTGCCAGCAGCTCTATAATTACCCGACCGGGGACCCAGTACTTC
once TRBJ2-1 TRBV6-5 TRBD2 CASRILAAVPYNEQFF TGTGCCAGCAGGATTCTAGCGGCAGTACCCTACAATGAGCAGTTCTTC
many TRBJ2-1 TRBV28 NA CASSPESLAHNEQFF TGTGCCAGCAGTCCGGAGAGTTTGGCTCACAATGAGCAGTTCTTC
many TRBJ2-5 TRBV20-1 NA CSAKHQETQYF TGCAGTGCAAAGCACCAAGAGACCCAGTACTTC
few TRBJ2-1 TRBV6-5 TRBD2 CASEDRASGNYNEQFF TGTGCCAGCGAGGATAGGGCTAGCGGGAACTACAATGAGCAGTTCTTC
few TRBJ2-1 TRBV3-1 NA CASSPDTPGGPPPYNEQFF TGTGCCAGCAGCCCTGACACCCCCGGGGGTCCTCCCCCCTACAATGAGCAGTTCTTC
NA TRBJ2-3 TRBV20-1 NA CSAIQPEPPRADTQYF TGCAGTGCCATTCAGCCCGAGCCCCCGAGGGCAGATACGCAGTATTTT
many TRBJ2-5 TRBV29-1 NA CSVEDLLLGGLGTQYF TGCAGCGTTGAAGACTTGCTACTTGGGGGTTTGGGGACCCAGTACTTC
NA TRBJ2-5 TRBV5-1 NA CASRHLRTAEETQYF TGCGCCAGCAGACACCTAAGGACAGCCGAAGAGACCCAGTACTTC
few TRBJ2-7 TRBV7-9 TRBD2 CASSFLGLAGVIEQYF TGTGCCAGCAGCTTTCTAGGACTAGCGGGAGTGATTGAGCAGTACTTC
many TRBJ1-5 TRBV18 NA CASSPSFNQPQHF TGTGCCAGCTCACCGTCCTTCAATCAGCCCCAGCATTTT
few TRBJ1-1 TRBV4-1 TRBD1 CASSLGQGSEAFF TGCGCCAGCAGTTTGGGACAGGGCTCTGAAGCTTTCTTT
few TRBJ2-6 TRBV5-1 NA CASSSREVWGSAGANVLTF TGCGCCAGCAGCTCACGCGAGGTATGGGGGAGTGCCGGGGCCAACGTCCTGACTTTC